This T cell receptor (beta chain) was retrieved from a study of T cells in Graves' hyperthyroidism and ophthalmopathy. Regions amplified from RNA transcripts were the TCR beta CDR3 regions. TCR CDR3 regions were first amplified by RT-PCR with HTBI primers. One entry per CDR3 protein results from TCRdb running MiXCR on the multiplex PCR reads. In the table there are 610,000 or so distinct CDR3 sequences, just over 45% of which are singletons. CDR1 is MGHDK, CDR2 SYGVNS, per germline. The CDR3 covers 16 residues. Trimming cost V 4 bases and J 4 bases, with 17 bases left between them. The sequenced sample was peripheral blood or thyroid tissue (not recorded which). The chain recombines TRBV25-1 with TRBJ1-5; D gene unclear. This TCR came from a woman younger than 30 with Graves' hyperthyroidism. CDR3 bases: TGTGCCAGCAGTGCCGACCCGTCCTCGGGGAATCAGCCCCAGCATTTT. Its protein product is CASSADPSSGNQPQHF.